This T cell receptor (beta chain) originates from a study of blood T cells in healthy people across ages (dated by TCRdb to 2014 to 2015). Concerning the study at large: In model experiments, template switching captured about one uniquely barcoded TCR beta cDNA molecule for every two T cells. The donors were split into four age groups: young (average about 15 years), middle-aged (about 40), aged (around 67) and long-lived (roughly 77). To track age-related changes in TCR beta repertoire diversity, the study relied on deep sequencing normalized with unique cDNA molecular identifiers. Donors of different ages were randomly distributed across sequencing lanes to avoid experimental bias. The study analyzed two additional independent replicas of 1 million unique cDNA reads from the same blood draw for two donors, one aged 18 to 29 and one aged 80 or older. The investigation overall reported the following: Because profiling used bulk unsorted PBMCs, naive and antigen-experienced compartments could not be compared conclusively. Because the CMV infection status of the donors was unknown, age-related changes in expanded clonotypes may potentially have been confounded. Total diversity estimates from one million sequenced T cells were considered lower bounds and underestimates. The percentage of naive T cells measured by flow cytometry correlated strongly with observed TCR beta diversity. Observed TCR beta diversity per million T cells fell roughly linearly with age, and a significant reduction was already apparent by age approximately 40. Compared with the aged group, the long-lived group had more naive CD4+ T cells, fewer expanded clones and increased TCR diversity, a pattern suggesting age selection.

The library was prepared using 5' RACE. Instrument on record: Illumina HiSeq 2500. A second 7 to 11 cycle PCR used a sample-barcoded 5' primer and a J-beta primer mix. Each TCR beta cDNA molecule received a unique molecular identifier from a template-switch 5' adaptor carrying 12 random nucleotides. At least 2.5 million CDR3-containing paired-end reads were obtained from each sample. First-strand cDNA synthesis was performed from all RNA using the Mint cDNA synthesis kit, with priming by a TRBC-specific oligonucleotide. After uracil-DNA glycosylase treatment, a first 18-cycle PCR used universal primers M1SS and BC2_uni_R on all cDNA. As for the original processing: For normalization, 1 million high-quality reads were randomly selected from each sample, with every read carrying a distinct molecular identifier. Instead of being binned into consensus sequences, reads with shared molecular identifiers were discarded. MiTCR, with a Q25 quality threshold and the strictest error-elimination algorithm, was used for CDR3 identification, clonotype clustering and error correction. A nonparametric unseen species model using Euler transformation provided a lower-bound estimate of total TCR beta diversity. TCRdb handled the public reads itself, with Q25 trimming in fastp and clone calling in MiXCR, and kept productive beta chains. All rows with the same CDR3 protein become a single entry with the most common DNA and genes. TCRdb assigned the V and J calls; the authors' analysis was not used. The sample records about 1.7 million distinct CDR3 sequences, 28% of which are singletons. The top ten constitute 7.7% of the sample.

Notes on this clonotype: There is no known antigen for this receptor. A junction end diverges from the germline sequence, so it may reflect a read error.

Donors were 39 systemically healthy Caucasian individuals from Russia aged 6 to 90 years. Each donor gave 8 to 10 milliliters of peripheral blood, drawn into EDTA-treated Vacutainer tubes. Ficoll-Paque density-gradient centrifugation was used to isolate PBMCs, with at least 7 million per sample. Trizol reagent was used to extract total RNA from the PBMCs, yielding at least 5 micrograms per sample. For every donor, flow cytometry on a PBMC aliquot measured the percentage of naive CD45RAhigh/CD27high T cells. Source material: blood. The source of this sequence is a woman aged 25 to 39 in good health.

The DNA sequence is given as TGTACCGGCAGCTTTTCTCCCACATTTGATGGCTACACCTTC. The encoded protein is CTGSFSPTFDGYTF. This receptor chain uses TRBV7-2 and TRBJ1-2; the D gene assignment is ambiguous. Inclusive of the bounding cysteine and phenylalanine, the CDR3 is 14 residues long. Solely the CDR3 DNA is kept, with 42 bases framed from the first base. CDR1 and CDR2 are drawn from the germline V gene: SGHTA, FQGNSA.